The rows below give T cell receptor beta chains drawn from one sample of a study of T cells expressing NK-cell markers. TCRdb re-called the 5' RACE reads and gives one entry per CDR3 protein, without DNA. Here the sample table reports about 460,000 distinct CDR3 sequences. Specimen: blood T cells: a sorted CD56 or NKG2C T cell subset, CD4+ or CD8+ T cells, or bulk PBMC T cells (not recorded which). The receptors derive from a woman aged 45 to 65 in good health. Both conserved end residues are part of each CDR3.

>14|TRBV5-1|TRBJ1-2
CASSLVPSYYGYTF
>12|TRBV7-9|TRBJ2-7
CASSSTRYEQYF
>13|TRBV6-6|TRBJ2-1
CASSYRTGDEQFF
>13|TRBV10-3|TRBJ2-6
CAIGISGANVLTF
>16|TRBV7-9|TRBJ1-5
CASSSWAGEGNQPQHF
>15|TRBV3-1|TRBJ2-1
CASSHGDRASNEQFF
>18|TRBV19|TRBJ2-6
CASSIGYRGSSGANVLTF
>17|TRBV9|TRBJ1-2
CASSVTENPGVDYGYTF
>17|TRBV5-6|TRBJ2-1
CASSLFGWDREDNEQFF
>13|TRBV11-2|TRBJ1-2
CASSGRQSYGYTF
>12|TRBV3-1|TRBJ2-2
CASNQGPGELFF
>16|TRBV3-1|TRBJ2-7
CASSQDAPGGYYEQYF
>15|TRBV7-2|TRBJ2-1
CASSLWSGRYNEQFF
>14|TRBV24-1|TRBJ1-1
CATRQQGGNTEAFF
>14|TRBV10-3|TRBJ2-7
CAIRGTGGDYEQYF
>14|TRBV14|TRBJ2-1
CASSPRLQYNEQFF
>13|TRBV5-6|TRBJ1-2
CASSFLDSGGYTF
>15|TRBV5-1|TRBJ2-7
CASSLEGRGYDEQYF
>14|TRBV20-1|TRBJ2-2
CSASEQGYTGELFF
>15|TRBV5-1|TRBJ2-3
CASSVTSGSTDTQYF
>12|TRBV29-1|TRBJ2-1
CSVDRDLAMALF
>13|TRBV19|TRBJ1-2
CASSEGSGYGYTF
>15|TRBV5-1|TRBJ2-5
CASSLEWTPGETQYF
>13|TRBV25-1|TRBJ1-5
CASAGWGNQPQHF
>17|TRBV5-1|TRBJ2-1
CASSPGLAGVTHNEQFF
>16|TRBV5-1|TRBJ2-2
CASRMTGTANTGELFF
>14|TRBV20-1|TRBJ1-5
CSASSGLRDQPQHF
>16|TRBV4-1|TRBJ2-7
CASSQDSTLSSYEQYF
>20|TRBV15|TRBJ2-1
CATSRFASGRSLLLGNEQFF
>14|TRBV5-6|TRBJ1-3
CASSLHRRGNTIYF
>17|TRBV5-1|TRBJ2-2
CASSLRASGTIIGELFF
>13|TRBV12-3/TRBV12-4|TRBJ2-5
CASSWERKETQYF
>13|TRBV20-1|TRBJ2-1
CSAPGFFHNEQFF
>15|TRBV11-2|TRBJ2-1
CASSLGTSYNNEQFF
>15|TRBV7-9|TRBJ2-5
CASSSEGVGGETQYF
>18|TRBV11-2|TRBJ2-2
CASSLALSGRYNTGELFF
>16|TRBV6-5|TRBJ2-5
CASSYHGAGVGETQYF
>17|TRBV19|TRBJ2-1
CASSLPPGGTSGNEQFF
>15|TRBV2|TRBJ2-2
CASRPGTGAPGELFF
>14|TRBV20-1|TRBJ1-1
CSAWRTGGRTEAFF
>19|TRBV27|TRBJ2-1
CASSRLRTSGMVVNNEQFF
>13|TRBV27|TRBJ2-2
CARVQVPTGELFF
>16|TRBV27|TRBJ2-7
CASSPTSGRPTYEQYF
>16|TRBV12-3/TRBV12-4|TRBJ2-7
CASSLSLPGVTHEQYF
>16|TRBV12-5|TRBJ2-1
CASGFRVPSSYNEQFF
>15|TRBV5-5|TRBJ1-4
CASSTGDIINEKLFF
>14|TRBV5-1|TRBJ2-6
CASRDSSGANVLTF
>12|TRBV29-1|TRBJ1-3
CSGGSPGNTIYF
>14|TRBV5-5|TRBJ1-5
CASSLTGVGQPQHF
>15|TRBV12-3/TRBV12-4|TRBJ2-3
CASRKLAGFTDTQYF
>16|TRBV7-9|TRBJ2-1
CASSELGLAGFNEQFF
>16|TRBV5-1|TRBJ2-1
CASSQDGQAHYNEQFF
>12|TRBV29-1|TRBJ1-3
CSVAATRNTIYF
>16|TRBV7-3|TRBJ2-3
CASSPQTGAVTDTQYF
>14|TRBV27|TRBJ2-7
CASSSTSTSTEQYF